The 10 T cell receptor beta chains below all came from one sample that was sequenced in a study of blood T cells in healthy people across ages (dated by TCRdb to about 2015). Libraries came from 5' RACE. Sequencer: Illumina HiSeq 2500. The second PCR ran for about 7 to 11 cycles and used a J-beta primer mix along with a sample-barcoded 5' primer. TCRdb applied fastp at Q25 and MiXCR to the public reads, then kept only in-frame beta chains. Under each unique CDR3 protein, matching rows form one entry showing the most common genes and DNA. Across this sample there are 380,000 or so distinct CDR3 sequences, with about half seen only once. Of the sample, around 50% is held by the ten largest clones. The material sequenced was blood. The receptor set was obtained from a man in his 60s in good health.

Of note for this clonotype: Germline and junction disagree at one end, which may indicate a read error. The V call is TRBV6-6, the J call TRBJ2-1; D uncertain. This CDR3 comprises 11 residues. Germline V gives CDR1 MNHNY, CDR2 SVGAGI (reference sequence). The CDR3 region has the DNA TGTGCCAGCAGCCCACACAATAAGCAGTTCTTC. It codes for CASSPHNKQFF.

This clonotype was counted ten times or more. This sequence joins TRBV4-3 and TRBJ2-4, with no clear D. With 0 bases removed from V and 7 bases from J, the gap between germline ends came to 13 bases. The germline CDR1 and CDR2 sequences are LGHNA and YSLEER. The CDR3 is 15 amino acids. The CDR3 is CASSQDLRARNIQYF. The CDR3 nucleotides read TGCGCCAGCAGCCAAGATTTACGAGCTCGGAACATTCAGTACTTC.

This clonotype was recorded many times. V is TRBV11-2 and J is TRBJ2-3, with D tentatively TRBD1 (5 bases). The CDR3 sequence is 11 residues long. Per germline, CDR1 SGHAT and CDR2 FQNNGV. V shed 5 bases and J shed 9 bases, with 9 bases lying between them. CDR3 nucleotides: TGTGCCAGCAGCACAGGATTAACGCAGTATTTT. Its translation is CASSTGLTQYF.

A note on this clonotype: A junction end diverges from the germline sequence, so it may reflect a read error. This chain's CDR3 is CATSRDITSQGLRGKQPQHF. The CDR3 bases are TGTGCCACCAGCAGGGACATAACCTCACAGGGGTTACGTGGCAAGCAGCCCCAGCATTTT. V and J are TRBV15 and TRBJ1-5; 7 bases align to TRBD1. CDR1 LNHNV and CDR2 YYDKDF come from the germline V gene (reference sequence). This CDR3 is 20 amino acids long.

The chain is built from TRBV2 and TRBJ2-3; D might be TRBD2 (5 bases). V dropped 6 bases and J dropped 7 bases, with 20 bases sitting between them. The CDR3 covers 15 residues. Germline values: CDR1 SNHLY, CDR2 FYNNEI. CDR3 in DNA: TGTGCCAGCAGGGTTCAGAGCGGATATGCTAATACGCAGTATTTT. Amino acids: CASRVQSGYANTQYF.

The chain couples TRBV7-2 to TRBJ1-2, with D possibly being TRBD1 (5 bases). The CDR3 runs to 13 residues. The germline gives CDR1 SGHTA, CDR2 FQGNSA. V lost 4 bases and J 8 bases, leaving 14 bases between the germline ends. The CDR3 region is CASSSRDLKGYTF. The CDR3 DNA reads TGTGCCAGCAGCTCAAGGGACCTCAAGGGCTACACCTTC.

The V and J genes are TRBV20-1 and TRBJ2-5; the match to TRBD2 covers 8 bases. CDR1 DFQATT and CDR2 SNEGSKA come from the germline V gene (reference sequence). The CDR3 sequence is 14 residues long. V trimming: 5 bases; J trimming: 5 bases; junction bases outside the gene matches: 10. In nucleotides, the CDR3 is TGCAGTGCTGGGACGGGGGGGGCGCATGAGACCCAGTACTTC. Its protein product is CSAGTGGAHETQYF.

The sample holds a few counts of this clonotype. The V and J genes are TRBV7-8 and TRBJ2-3; the match to TRBD2 covers 13 bases. Unmatched junction bases numbered 3, after V lost 1 base and J lost 2 bases. The CDR3 has 17 residues. Germline V gene data show CDR1 as SGHVS and CDR2 as FQNEAQ. The chain's CDR3 is CASSLGLAGGYTDTQYF. CDR3 sequence (DNA): TGTGCCAGCAGCTTAGGACTAGCGGGGGGCTACACAGATACGCAGTATTTT.

In its sample, this clonotype was seen once. V and J are TRBV7-8 and TRBJ2-1; no reliable D call. The J call may be in error: the DNA end matches TRBJ2-7 better. This CDR3 has 15 amino acids. CDR1 and CDR2 from the germline V gene are SGHVS and FQNEAQ. CDR3 DNA sequence: TGTGCCAGCAGCTCTGACGGTTATTCCTACAATGAGCAGTACTTC. This gives the protein CASSSDGYSYNEQYF.

This clonotype was seen ten or more times. The CDR3 reads CASSASRGSSYEQYF. CDR3 DNA sequence: TGTGCCAGCAGCGCCTCCAGGGGGAGCTCCTACGAGCAGTACTTC. V gene TRBV7-9 combines with J gene TRBJ2-7; 7 bases align to TRBD1. The CDR3 spans 15 residues. In germline, CDR1 is SEHNR, CDR2 FQNEAQ (reference sequence). Trimming removed 5 bases from V and 0 bases from J; junction bases left unmatched: 7.